This TCR beta chain originates from a study of blood T cell repertoires in COVID-19. On the study more broadly: Acute-phase and convalescent COVID-19 samples originated in the United States, Italy and Spain. Sample material is recorded as cDNA or gDNA derived from T cells, B-cell-depleted T cells, or PBMCs.

This CDR3 spans 16 amino acids. The germline V gene encodes CDR1 SGHRS and CDR2 YFSETQ. V dropped 0 bases and J dropped 0 bases, with 12 bases sitting between them. How the authors handled the data: Nucleated cell number was recorded as an estimate derived from reference gene primer amplification. Using immunoSEQ multiplex PCR, the repertoire was profiled, and TCRdb retains in-frame clones only, with some absent. That table supplies the V and J calls and clone size; D and trimming were determined from the DNA. Among 65,000 to 75,000 clones listed, 70% to 80% were seen once. The clonotype was recovered from a human donor in a cohort sampled during active COVID-19. The chain uses TRBV5-1 and TRBJ1-1, with D hard to call. Source material: peripheral blood. The CDR3 loop reads CASSLAGIPLNTEAFF. The CDR3 nucleotides are TGCGCCAGCAGCTTGGCGGGGATACCCTTGAACACTGAAGCTTTCTTT.